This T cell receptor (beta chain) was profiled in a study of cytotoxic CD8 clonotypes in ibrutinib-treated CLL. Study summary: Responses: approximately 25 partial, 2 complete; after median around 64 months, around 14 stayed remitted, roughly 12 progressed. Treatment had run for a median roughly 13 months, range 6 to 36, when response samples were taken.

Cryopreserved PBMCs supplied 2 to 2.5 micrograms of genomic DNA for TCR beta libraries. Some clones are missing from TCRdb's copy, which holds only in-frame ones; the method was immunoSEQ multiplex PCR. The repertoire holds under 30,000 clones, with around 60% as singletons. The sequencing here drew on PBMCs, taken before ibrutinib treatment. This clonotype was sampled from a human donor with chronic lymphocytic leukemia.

CDR3 coding DNA: TGTGCCAGCTCACCCCGATTACAGGTCCTCTCCTATAATTCACCCCTCCACTTT. Its protein is CASSPRLQVLSYNSPLHF. The rearrangement links TRBV18 to TRBJ1-6; perhaps TRBD1 as D (5 bases). Germline V gene sequence: CDR1 KGHSH, CDR2 LQKENI. Trimming cost V 3 bases and J 0 bases, with 15 bases left between them. This CDR3 is built from 18 residues.